This T cell receptor beta chain was recorded in a study of OX40 agonist ivuxolimab in advanced cancers. Generated by immunoSEQ multiplex PCR, the TCRdb table keeps only in-frame clones and is missing some. The table records about 55,000 clones, about 90% of them present only once. The CDR3 contains 14 residues. Germline CDR1 is MDHEN and CDR2 is SYDVKM. The junction had 4 bases not matched to a gene; V was cut back by 2 bases and J by 5 bases. The V and J genes are TRBV28 and TRBJ2-3, with TRBD2 matching 7 bases. The receptor's source is an adult with an advanced solid tumor such as melanoma, head and neck, liver or kidney cancer. The sequencing used CD4+ or CD8+ T cells sorted from blood, collected in a trial of the OX40 agonist ivuxolimab. The CDR3 here is CASSLGGSGDTQYF. The CDR3 DNA reads as TGTGCCAGCAGTTTAGGCGGGAGCGGAGATACGCAGTATTTT. Using reference TRBV28 and TRBJ2-3 for the parts outside the CDR3, the full variable domain is DVKVTQSSRYLVKRTGEKVFLECVQDMDHENMFWYRQDPGLGLRLIYFSYDVKMKEKGDIPEGYSVSREKKERFSLILESASTNQTSMYLCASSLGGSGDTQYFGPGTRLTVL.